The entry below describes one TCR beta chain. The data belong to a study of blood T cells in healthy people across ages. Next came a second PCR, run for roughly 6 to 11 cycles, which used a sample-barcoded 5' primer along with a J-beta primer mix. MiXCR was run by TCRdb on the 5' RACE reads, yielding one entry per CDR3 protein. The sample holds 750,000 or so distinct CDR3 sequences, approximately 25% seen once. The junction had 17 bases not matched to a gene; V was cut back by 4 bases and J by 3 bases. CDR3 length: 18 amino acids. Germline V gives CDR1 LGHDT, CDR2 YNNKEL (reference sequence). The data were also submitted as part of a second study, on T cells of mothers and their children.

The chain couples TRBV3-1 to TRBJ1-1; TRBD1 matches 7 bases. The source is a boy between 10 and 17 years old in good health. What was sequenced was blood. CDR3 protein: CASSPLPGQLEDYTEAFF. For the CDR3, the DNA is TGTGCCAGCAGCCCCCTTCCGGGACAGTTGGAAGATTACACTGAAGCTTTCTTT.